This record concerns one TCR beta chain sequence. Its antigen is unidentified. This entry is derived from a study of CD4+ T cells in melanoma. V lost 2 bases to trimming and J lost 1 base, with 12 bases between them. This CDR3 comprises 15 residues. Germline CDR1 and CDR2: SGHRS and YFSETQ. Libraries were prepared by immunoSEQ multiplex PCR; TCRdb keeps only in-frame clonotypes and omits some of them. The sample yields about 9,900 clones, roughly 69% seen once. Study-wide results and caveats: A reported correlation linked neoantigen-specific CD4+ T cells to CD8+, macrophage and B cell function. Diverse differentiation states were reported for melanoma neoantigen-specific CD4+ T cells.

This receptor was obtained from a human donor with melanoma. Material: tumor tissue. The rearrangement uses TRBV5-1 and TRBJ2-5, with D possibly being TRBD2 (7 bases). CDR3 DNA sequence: TGCGCCAGCAGCTTTAGGGGGGGGAGCCAAGAGACCCAGTACTTC. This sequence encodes CASSFRGGSQETQYF.